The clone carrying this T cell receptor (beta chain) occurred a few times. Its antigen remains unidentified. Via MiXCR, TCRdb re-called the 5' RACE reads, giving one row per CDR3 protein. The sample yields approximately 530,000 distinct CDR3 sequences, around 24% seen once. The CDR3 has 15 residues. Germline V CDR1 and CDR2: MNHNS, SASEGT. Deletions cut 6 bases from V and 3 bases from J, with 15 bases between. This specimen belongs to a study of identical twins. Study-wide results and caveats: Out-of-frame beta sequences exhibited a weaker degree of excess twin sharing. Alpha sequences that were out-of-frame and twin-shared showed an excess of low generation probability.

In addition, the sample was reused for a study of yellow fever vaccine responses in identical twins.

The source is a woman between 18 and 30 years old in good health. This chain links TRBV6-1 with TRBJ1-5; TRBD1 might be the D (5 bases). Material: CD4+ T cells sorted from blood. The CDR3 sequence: CASRASGIPNQPQHF. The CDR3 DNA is TGTGCCAGCAGGGCCTCAGGGATTCCCAATCAGCCCCAGCATTTT.